The clone carrying this T cell receptor beta chain has just a few counts. The sample belongs to a study of neurological immune-mediated disorders. Per germline, CDR1 LNHDA and CDR2 SQIVND (reference sequence). Trimming pared 6 bases from V and 5 bases from J, leaving 16 bases between. The CDR3 consists of 14 residues. As to time point: longitudinal time-point 1 (baseline). TCRdb redid the calling of the 5' RACE reads with MiXCR, one entry per CDR3 protein. Of 55,000 to 65,000 distinct CDR3 sequences listed, about 10% were seen once; the top ten hold approximately 6.6%. Sequencing used PBMCs. The TCR sequence derives from a male donor with HTLV-1-associated myelopathy (HAM/TSP). The chain has TRBV19 and TRBJ1-1; no firm D call. The CDR3 loop reads CASRPVGSGTEAFF. The DNA for the CDR3 is TGTGCCAGTAGACCAGTTGGGAGTGGTACTGAAGCTTTCTTT.